Each of the 28 T cell receptor beta chains below was sequenced from the same sample in a study of T cells in Graves' hyperthyroidism and ophthalmopathy. From RNA transcripts, TCR beta CDR3 regions were amplified. The TCR CDR3 was amplified in a first-round RT-PCR using the HTBI primer set. In TCRdb, the multiplex PCR reads were re-called with MiXCR into one record per CDR3 protein. This sample has around 450,000 distinct CDR3 sequences, with 15% to 19% found just once. The sequencing sample was made of blood. All receptors derive from a woman aged 18 to 35 with Graves' hyperthyroidism.

This clonotype showed up many times. The V and J genes are TRBV30 and TRBJ1-5, with 7 bases that match TRBD1. V shed 2 bases, J shed 4 bases, and the junction held 8 bases outside the gene matches. The length of the CDR3 is 15 residues. The germline CDR1 and CDR2 sequences are GTSNPN and SVGIG (reference sequence). This chain's CDR3 is CAWSPGGQRNQPQHF. CDR3 nucleotide sequence: TGTGCCTGGAGTCCCGGGGGACAGCGGAATCAGCCCCAGCATTTT. Full variable domain (rest looked up from reference TRBV30 and TRBJ1-5): SQTIHQWPATLVQPVGSPLSLECTVEGTSNPNLYWYRQAAGRGLQLLFYSVGIGQISSEVPQNLSASRPQDRQFILSSKKLLLSDSGFYLCAWSPGGQRNQPQHFGDGTRLSIL.

This clonotype was recorded many times. This rearrangement joins TRBV29-1 to TRBJ1-4; unclear D gene. Between the trimmed V and J ends, which lost 6 bases and 7 bases, there was a span of 15 bases. Germline CDR1 SQVTM, CDR2 ANQGSEA. CDR3 length: 13 residues. CDR3 sequence (DNA): TGCAGCGTGTACAGCTTTCGGGGTGAAAAACTGTTTTTT. This translates into CSVYSFRGEKLFF.

About this clonotype itself: A read error may account for a junction end that differs from germline. This sequence joins TRBV6-1 and TRBJ2-2; tentative D call: TRBD1 (6 bases). Looked up from germline, CDR1 is MNHNS and CDR2 is SASEGT. The CDR3 covers 17 residues. The CDR3, as DNA: TGCGCCAGCAGTGAATATATGGGCAGGGGACCCACCGGGGAGCTGTTTTTT. Protein: CASSEYMGRGPTGELFF.

At least ten counts were recorded for this clonotype. J is TRBJ2-7 and V is TRBV10-3, with D possibly being TRBD1 (6 bases). The germline CDR1 and CDR2 sequences are ENHRY and SYGVKD. V was trimmed by 11 bases and J by 3 bases, leaving 14 bases between them. The CDR3 runs 12 residues. The CDR3 region has the DNA TGTGCCGCCGCTTCACAGGGCTACGAGCAGTACTTC. This codes for CAAASQGYEQYF.

This chain links TRBV4-1 with TRBJ2-3, with 8 bases aligning to TRBD2. Germline CDR1 MGHRA, CDR2 YSYEKL. The V and J ends lost 4 bases and 5 bases, in that order; junction bases with no gene match: 8. The CDR3 is 15 residues long. The CDR3 here is CASSLNSGILDTQYF. The DNA for the CDR3 is TGCGCCAGCAGCCTTAATAGCGGGATACTAGATACGCAGTATTTT.

In its sample, this clonotype was seen many times. The J gene is TRBJ1-2, the V gene TRBV20-1, with 7 bases identical to TRBD1. The length of the CDR3 is 15 residues. CDR1 DFQATT and CDR2 SNEGSKA come from the germline V gene (reference sequence). Trimming removed 1 base from V and 4 bases from J; junction bases left unmatched: 9. CDR3 sequence: CSARVLSRDSYGYTF. Here the CDR3 DNA reads TGCAGTGCTAGAGTTCTAAGCCGGGACAGCTATGGCTACACCTTC.

This clonotype was counted many times. This chain uses TRBV7-3 with TRBJ2-3; 8 bases line up with TRBD2. CDR1 SGHTA and CDR2 FQGTGA come from the germline V gene. This CDR3 is built from 16 residues. V lost 5 bases, J lost 0 bases, and 7 bases stayed unmatched. The CDR3 spells CASSVVGGASTDTQYF. As DNA, the CDR3 is TGTGCCAGCAGCGTAGTCGGGGGGGCCAGCACAGATACGCAGTATTTT.

This clonotype was recorded many times. One end of the junction does not line up with germline, which may come from a read error. The V gene is TRBV18, the J gene TRBJ2-2; unclear D gene. CDR3 length: 12 residues. The germline CDR1 and CDR2 sequences are KGHSH and LQKENI. CDR3 sequence (DNA): TGCGCCAGCAGCCCAGACACCGGGGAGCTGTTTTTT. This sequence encodes CASSPDTGELFF.

In this sample, this clonotype turned up many times. This chain uses TRBV20-1 with TRBJ2-7, with TRBD1 matching over 8 bases. CDR3 size: 15 residues. V lost 0 bases, J lost 1 base, and 5 bases stayed unmatched. Germline CDR1 and CDR2: DFQATT and SNEGSKA (reference sequence). The CDR3, as DNA: TGCAGTGCTAGAGAAGGGCAGGGGGCGTCCTACGAGCAGTACTTC. As protein: CSAREGQGASYEQYF.

In its sample, this clonotype was seen many times. This sequence joins TRBV24-1 and TRBJ2-2, with TRBD1 matching over 8 bases. The CDR3 consists of 16 residues. J lost 5 bases, V lost 4 bases, and 8 bases had no gene match. Germline CDR1 reads KGHDR; CDR2 reads SFDVKD. The CDR3 region has the DNA TGTGCCACCAGTGACCTGGGACAGGCGGGAACCGGGGAGCTGTTTTTT. This translates into CATSDLGQAGTGELFF.

This clonotype has at least ten counts. The chain couples TRBV6-1 to TRBJ2-2; tentatively, D is TRBD1 (5 bases). The CDR3 spans 16 residues. Trimming pared 5 bases from V and 4 bases from J, leaving 17 bases between. CDR1 and CDR2 (germline): MNHNS, SASEGT. The CDR3 region is CASSYSRQKLTGELFF. In DNA form, the CDR3 reads TGTGCCAGCAGTTACTCTAGACAGAAGCTCACCGGGGAGCTGTTTTTT.

This clonotype was recorded at least ten times. An end of the junction does not agree with germline; a read error may underlie this. The rearrangement joins TRBV7-7 to TRBJ2-1; D gene unclear. This CDR3 spans 16 amino acids. Germline V gives CDR1 SSHAT, CDR2 FNYEAQ (reference sequence). The CDR3 loop reads CASSLSGPAAYNEQFF. In nucleotides, the CDR3 is TGTGCTAGCAGCTTATCGGGCCCTGCAGCGTACAATGAGCAGTTCTTC.

Ten or more counts support this clonotype. V gene TRBV4-2 combines with J gene TRBJ1-2, with D unresolved. Deletions cut 0 bases from V and 7 bases from J, with 12 bases between. Germline CDR1 is LGHNA and CDR2 is YNFKEQ. The CDR3 is 14 residues long. This CDR3 is CASSQDRTLGGYTF. The CDR3 DNA sequence: TGTGCCAGCAGCCAAGATCGTACTCTGGGTGGCTACACCTTC.

This clonotype was observed many times. The gene calls are TRBV28 and TRBJ1-6; D is ambiguous. Germline CDR1 and CDR2: MDHEN and SYDVKM. The CDR3 has 15 amino acids. V lost 2 bases to trimming and J lost 11 bases, with 16 bases between them. CDR3 region: CASSLTHEEWAPLHF. The CDR3 DNA reads TGTGCCAGCAGTTTAACCCACGAGGAGTGGGCACCCCTCCACTTT. Supplemented by reference TRBV28 and TRBJ1-6, the full variable domain reads DVKVTQSSRYLVKRTGEKVFLECVQDMDHENMFWYRQDPGLGLRLIYFSYDVKMKEKGDIPEGYSVSREKKERFSLILESASTNQTSMYLCASSLTHEEWAPLHFGNGTRLTVT.

This clonotype was picked up many times. The V and J genes are TRBV27 and TRBJ2-7; 11 nucleotides match TRBD2. Germline lookup yields CDR1 MNHEY and CDR2 SMNVEV (reference sequence). The CDR3 length is 17 residues. With 3 bases clipped from V and 3 bases from J, the junction kept 10 bases outside the gene matches. The CDR3 nucleotides read TGTGCCAGCAGTTTGACAGGCGGGGGGACTAGCGGCTACGAGCAGTACTTC. Translated: CASSLTGGGTSGYEQYF.

As to this clonotype: Since a much larger clone is just one base distant, this may be a read error. The CDR3 does not close with the conserved phenylalanine or tryptophan, likely indicating a read error. This chain uses TRBV9 with TRBJ2-7; no firm D call. Trimming shortened V by 0 bases and J by 5 bases, and 12 bases separated the two germline ends. This CDR3 spans 14 amino acids. Germline V gene data show CDR1 as SGDLS and CDR2 as YYNGEE. The CDR3 nucleotides are TGTGCCAGCAGCGTAGAACTGGCGGAAAACGAGCAGTACCTC. It encodes CASSVELAENEQYL.

This clonotype was counted at least ten times. The V and J genes are TRBV12-3 or TRBV12-4 and TRBJ1-3, with D perhaps matching TRBD1 (5 bases). The CDR3 length is 14 residues. The ends were cut back, 5 bases at V and 4 bases at J, with 12 bases in the middle. CDR3 bases: TGTGCCAGCAGTGACACAGGAGGCGGAAACACCATATATTTT. Protein: CASSDTGGGNTIYF.

The sample holds a few counts of this clonotype. A junction end diverges from the germline sequence, so it may reflect a read error. This chain connects TRBV11-3 to TRBJ1-2; perhaps TRBD1 as D (5 bases). The CDR3 consists of 12 residues. Germline CDR1 is SGHNT and CDR2 is YENEEA. The CDR3 here is CASSEYRDGCTF. The CDR3 DNA sequence: TGTGCCAGCAGCGAGTATAGGGACGGCTGCACCTTC.

The table lists this clonotype with many counts. This chain joins TRBV3-1 and TRBJ1-2, with 9 bases fitting TRBD1. J gave up 6 bases and V 3 bases, and 2 bases lay outside the gene matches. The V gene's germline CDR1 is LGHDT and CDR2 YNNKEL (reference sequence). The CDR3 loop spans 13 amino acids. DNA for the CDR3: TGTGCCAGCAGCCATCGACAGGGGGATGGCTACACCTTC. Translated: CASSHRQGDGYTF.

This clonotype was seen repeatedly, ten times or more. The rearrangement uses TRBV12-3 or TRBV12-4 and TRBJ1-5, with D unresolved. The CDR3 runs to 15 residues. Between the trimmed V and J ends, which lost 0 bases and 0 bases, there was a span of 6 bases. The DNA for the CDR3 is TGTGCCAGCAGTTTAGCAGGGTATAGCAATCAGCCCCAGCATTTT. Translating it yields CASSLAGYSNQPQHF.

This clonotype has more than one count but fewer than ten. The chain couples TRBV6-5 to TRBJ2-7; D perhaps matches TRBD2 (5 bases). V lost 2 bases and J lost 4, with 9 bases in between. Per germline, CDR1 MNHEY and CDR2 SVGAGI. There are 13 residues in the CDR3. CDR3 residues: CASSYNRGYEQYF. CDR3 nucleotide sequence: TGTGCCAGCAGTTACAACCGGGGTTACGAGCAGTACTTC.

The sample holds many counts of this clonotype. The chain combines TRBV3-1 with TRBJ2-7, with D uncertain. Looked up from germline, CDR1 is LGHDT and CDR2 is YNNKEL (reference sequence). The CDR3 is 12 amino acids. V lost 2 bases to trimming and J lost 4 bases, with 6 bases between them. The CDR3: CASSQRLYEQYF. In DNA, the CDR3 is TGTGCCAGCAGCCAACGGCTGTACGAGCAGTACTTC.

The chain has TRBV20-1 and TRBJ1-1; the match to TRBD1 covers 12 bases. V lost 3 bases to trimming and J lost 1 base; unmatched junction nucleotides: 6. The germline V gene has CDR1 DFQATT and CDR2 SNEGSKA (reference sequence). The CDR3 has 16 amino acids. CDR3 sequence: CSASGGTGGWNTEAFF. The CDR3 bases are TGCAGTGCTAGTGGCGGGACAGGGGGCTGGAACACTGAAGCTTTCTTT.

This chain uses TRBV7-9 with TRBJ1-1; 7 bases are shared with TRBD1. From germline, CDR1 is SEHNR and CDR2 FQNEAQ (reference sequence). V shed 5 bases, J shed 2 bases, and the junction held 8 bases outside the gene matches. This CDR3 is 15 amino acids long. CDR3 sequence: CASSKLTGLNTEAFF. The CDR3 DNA follows: TGTGCCAGCAGCAAACTGACAGGGCTTAACACTGAAGCTTTCTTT.

A word on this clonotype: Being one base from a much bigger clone, this may be a read error. The chain couples TRBV12-3 or TRBV12-4 to TRBJ1-6, with a possible D match to TRBD1 (5 bases). This CDR3 has 12 amino acids. DNA of the CDR3: TGTGCCAGCAGCCCACAGGATTCATCCCTCCACTTT. This codes for CASSPQDSSLHF.

The chain carries TRBV13 and TRBJ2-1, with TRBD2 matching over 11 bases. The CDR3 has 16 amino acids. J lost 4 bases, V lost 4 bases, and 6 bases had no gene match. Germline V lookup: CDR1 PRHDT, CDR2 FYEKMQ (reference sequence). The CDR3 region has the DNA TGTGCCAGCAGCTCCGACGGACTAGCGGGTTACAATGAGCAGTTCTTC. Its protein product is CASSSDGLAGYNEQFF. The full variable domain, rest sourced from reference TRBV13 and TRBJ2-1, is AAGVIQSPRHLIKEKRETATLKCYPIPRHDTVYWYQQGPGQDPQFLISFYEKMQSDKGSIPDRFSAQQFSDYHSELNMSSLELGDSALYFCASSSDGLAGYNEQFFGPGTRLTVL.

At least ten counts were recorded for this clonotype. This chain links TRBV12-3 or TRBV12-4 with TRBJ2-1, with 14 bases that match TRBD2. CDR3 length equals 19 residues. The V gene end was trimmed by 6 bases and the J gene end by 0 bases; junction bases not matched to a gene: 10. CDR3 coding DNA: TGTGCCAGCAGCCTCGGACTAGCGGGAGGCCGAAGCTCCTACAATGAGCAGTTCTTC. This translates into CASSLGLAGGRSSYNEQFF.

This clonotype has ten or more counts. The rearrangement uses TRBV28 and TRBJ2-1, with 12 bases fitting TRBD2. CDR1 and CDR2 from the germline V gene are MDHEN and SYDVKM. The CDR3 runs to 15 residues. Trimming took 3 bases from V and 8 from J; bases not matched to a gene: 5. DNA of the CDR3: TGTGCCAGCAGTTTTATGCTAGCGGGGGGGGATGAGCAGTTCTTC. It is translated as CASSFMLAGGDEQFF.